One sample yielded the 19 T cell receptor beta chains listed below, sequenced in a study of post-analysis software for immune sequencing data. Overall study findings and caveats: Higher frequency in patients than in controls was seen for about five TRBV segments, with TRBV5-6, TRBV5-1 and TRBV20-1 among them.

These receptors lack a known antigen. The TCR beta cDNA libraries contained unique molecular identifiers. TCRdb analysed the PCR reads with MiXCR anew, one entry per CDR3 protein. The sample includes hundreds of thousands of distinct CDR3 sequences, under 55% of them seen just once. Sequenced: blood. The source of these receptors is a girl aged 5-17 years with multiple sclerosis.

As to this clonotype: A much larger clone sits a single nucleotide away, making a read error possible. The chain joins TRBV6-6 to TRBJ2-5; TRBD1 agrees at 7 bases. V gave up 6 bases and J gave up 11 bases; unmatched junction bases: 12. CDR3 size: 13 residues. Per the germline V gene, CDR1 is MNHNY and CDR2 is SVGAGI (reference sequence). CDR3 coding DNA: TGTGCCAGCAGCGCCGGGACAGTCTACAAGCAGTACTTC. It codes for CASSAGTVYKQYF.

The chain couples TRBV5-1 to TRBJ2-3; 7 nucleotides align to TRBD2. The V and J ends lost 5 bases and 5 bases, in that order; junction bases with no gene match: 11. This CDR3 spans 15 amino acids. Per the germline V gene, CDR1 is SGHRS and CDR2 is YFSETQ. CDR3: CASRGRAGELDTQYF. For the CDR3, the DNA is TGCGCCAGCAGGGGCCGGGCGGGAGAGCTAGATACGCAGTATTTT. The variable domain in full, completed from reference TRBV5-1 and TRBJ2-3, reads KAGVTQTPRYLIKTRGQQVTLSCSPISGHRSVSWYQQTPGQGLQFLFEYFSETQRNKGNFPGRFSGRQFSNSRSEMNVSTLELGDSALYLCASRGRAGELDTQYFGPGTRLTVL.

The gene calls are TRBV7-2 and TRBJ2-3, with 7 bases fitting TRBD2. The CDR3 totals 15 residues. V was clipped by 5 bases and J by 5 bases; unmatched bases: 10. Germline CDR1 SGHTA, CDR2 FQGNSA. CDR3 DNA sequence: TGTGCCAGCAGCGTTGGGGCGGGAGAGGTAGATACGCAGTATTTT. Residues: CASSVGAGEVDTQYF.

The chain is built from TRBV21-1 and TRBJ2-7; TRBD1 is taken as the D call from the table, unchecked against the DNA. TRBV21-1 counts as a pseudogene. The CDR3 spans 14 residues. CDR3 residues: CASSKGDVSYEQYF. CDR3 sequence (DNA): TGTGCCAGCAGCAAAGGGGACGTCTCCTACGAGCAGTACTTC.

The chain uses TRBV11-1 and TRBJ2-7; 16 positions agree with TRBD2. Germline-derived CDR1 and CDR2 are SGHAT and FQDESV (reference sequence). The CDR3 extends over 21 amino acids. V lost 8 bases, J lost 4 bases, and 23 bases stayed unmatched. The CDR3 is CASCEMWGIGTSGRGLYEQYF. CDR3 bases: TGTGCCAGCTGCGAGATGTGGGGAATAGGGACTAGCGGGAGGGGCCTTTACGAGCAGTACTTC.

This clonotype has only a few counts. This chain connects TRBV21-1 to TRBJ2-3; the table names TRBD2, a call not compared with the DNA. TRBV21-1 is a listed pseudogene. The CDR3 is made up of 17 amino acids. In DNA, the CDR3 is TGTGCCAGCAGCAAAGATGGGACTAGCGGGAGACCAGATACGCAGTATTTT. Encoded protein: CASSKDGTSGRPDTQYF.

This clonotype was found a few times. This sequence joins TRBV5-1 and TRBJ2-1, with D possibly being TRBD1 or TRBD2 (6 bases each). V lost 4 bases to trimming and J lost 7 bases, with 15 bases between them. Germline V gene sequence: CDR1 SGHRS, CDR2 YFSETQ. This CDR3 has 14 residues. Written as DNA, the CDR3 is TGCGCCAGCAGCGGGGGGAATCAGGGGAATGAGCAGTTCTTC. Its translation is CASSGGNQGNEQFF.

CDR3 in amino acids: CSGPRSGIAPDTQYF. The CDR3 DNA follows: TGCAGTGGACCCCGGTCGGGAATAGCCCCAGATACGCAGTATTTT. The chain carries TRBV20-1 and TRBJ2-3; D may be TRBD2 (5 bases). CDR1 DFQATT and CDR2 SNEGSKA come from the germline V gene (reference sequence). The CDR3 consists of 15 residues. V dropped 7 bases and J dropped 4 bases, with 21 bases sitting between them.

This sequence joins TRBV9 and TRBJ2-5, with unresolved D. Trimming pared 1 base from V and 2 bases from J, leaving 12 bases between. CDR1 and CDR2 (germline): SGDLS, YYNGEE. The CDR3 contains 15 residues. CDR3 in DNA: TGTGCCAGCAGCGTAAGTGCGGAAGGACAAGAGACCCAGTACTTC. Its translation: CASSVSAEGQETQYF.

This clonotype came up many times. As DNA, the CDR3 is TGCAGCGTTGCTCTAGCGGGAGGGTACGAGCAGTACTTC. Protein sequence: CSVALAGGYEQYF. J is TRBJ2-7 and V is TRBV29-1, with TRBD2 matching over 12 bases. Per germline, CDR1 SQVTM and CDR2 ANQGSEA. Germline trimming cut 4 bases from V and 4 bases from J; bases unmatched to any gene: 2. The CDR3 has 13 residues.

In DNA form, the CDR3 reads TGTGCCAGCAGCTTAAACGGAGATACGCAGTATTTT. It codes for CASSLNGDTQYF. The chain couples TRBV7-3 to TRBJ2-3; D ambiguous. The CDR3 covers 12 residues. Germline loops: CDR1 SGHTA, CDR2 FQGTGA. V was pared by 1 base and J by 5 bases, with 4 bases between.

The chain has TRBV6-6 and TRBJ2-1; 8 positions match TRBD2. The germline V gene has CDR1 MNHNY and CDR2 SVGAGI (reference sequence). With V trimmed by 6 bases and J by 5 bases, 9 bases remained unmatched. This CDR3 has 15 residues. The CDR3 region has the DNA TGTGCCAGCAGGCTTACGGGACTAGAAGACAATGAGCAGTTCTTC. It specifies CASRLTGLEDNEQFF.

This clonotype was detected a few times. The rearrangement uses TRBV4-3 and TRBJ2-1; D possibly corresponds to TRBD1 (6 bases). The CDR3 runs 12 residues. Germline V gene data show CDR1 as LGHNA and CDR2 as YSLEER. Between the trimmed V and J ends, which lost 3 bases and 9 bases, there was a span of 9 bases. The CDR3 reads CASSQGAFEQFF. In nucleotides, the CDR3 is TGCGCCAGCAGCCAGGGGGCATTTGAGCAGTTCTTC.

This chain joins TRBV6-1 and TRBJ1-6, with TRBD1 matching 7 bases. V shed 0 bases, J shed 7 bases, and the junction held 3 bases outside the gene matches. The CDR3 has 15 residues. Germline V CDR1 and CDR2: MNHNS, SASEGT. The CDR3 region is CASSEAKDRNSPLHF. The CDR3, as DNA: TGTGCCAGCAGTGAAGCCAAGGACAGGAATTCACCCCTCCACTTT.

V gene TRBV3-1 combines with J gene TRBJ2-1, with 7 bases aligning to TRBD2. The ends lost 4 bases at V and 0 bases at J; junction bases unmatched: 12. This CDR3 is 18 amino acids long. The V gene's germline CDR1 is LGHDT and CDR2 YNNKEL (reference sequence). CDR3 DNA: TGTGCCAGCAGCCCGGTGACTAGCCGTCAGACCTCCTACAATGAGCAGTTCTTC. Protein: CASSPVTSRQTSYNEQFF.

A word on this clonotype: A read error may produce the germline difference seen at one junction end. The CDR3 sequence is CASQPGSRGEAQYF. The CDR3 DNA is TGTGCCAGCCAGCCGGGATCAAGGGGAGAGGCCCAGTACTTC. V gene TRBV12-3 or TRBV12-4 combines with J gene TRBJ2-5; either TRBD1 or TRBD2 may fit D (5 bases each). There are 14 residues in the CDR3.

The chain carries TRBV5-1 and TRBJ2-4; 7 positions match TRBD1. Germline V gene lookup returns CDR1 SGHRS and CDR2 YFSETQ. The V and J ends lost 4 bases and 11 bases, in that order; junction bases with no gene match: 12. CDR3 length: 14 residues. CDR3 loop: CASSPTTGVWVQYF. CDR3 DNA sequence: TGCGCCAGCAGCCCAACTACAGGGGTGTGGGTTCAGTACTTC.

The chain combines TRBV7-2 with TRBJ1-6; weak D call: TRBD1 (5 bases). Germline lookup yields CDR1 SGHTA and CDR2 FQGNSA. The length of the CDR3 is 18 residues. V was pared by 4 bases and J by 10 bases, with 26 bases between. This chain's CDR3 is CASSSRMGARAVGSPLHF. CDR3 DNA: TGTGCCAGCAGCTCTCGAATGGGCGCCAGGGCCGTCGGATCACCCCTCCACTTT.

This sequence joins TRBV29-1 and TRBJ2-4, with D maybe TRBD1 (6 bases). The DNA matches TRBJ2-7 better at its end, which makes the J call doubtful. Germline V gene lookup returns CDR1 SQVTM and CDR2 ANQGSEA. The CDR3 is 15 amino acids. CDR3 coding DNA: TGCAGCGTCCGGGACAAGGGGGTCCCTTCCTACGAGCAGTACTTC. Protein: CSVRDKGVPSYEQYF.